This TCR beta chain was obtained from a study of shared clonotypes between healthy human individuals. Study-level results: What naive subsets generally showed was a larger estimated richness than memory subsets showed. Generation probability values for non-shared clonotypes were lower than those for clonotypes shared by all four donors.

From CD4+ cells came CD45RA+ naive and CD45RA-negative memory subsets. Turning to this clone: The antigen is not known.

Some clones are missing from TCRdb's copy, which holds only in-frame ones; the method was immunoSEQ multiplex PCR. The sample holds under 2.5 million clones, around 90% seen once. Germline values: CDR1 MDHEN, CDR2 SYDVKM. The CDR3 covers 15 residues. Trimming took 4 bases from V and 3 from J, leaving 14 bases between them. This chain uses TRBV28 with TRBJ2-3; D is ambiguous. The TCR was taken from a man aged 18 to 29 in good health. Some clones in this sample may be carry-over from other donors' samples. Sequencing was performed on naive CD4+ T cells from PBMCs. Subset meaning: CD45RA+ positively selected. The CDR3 is CASSSHTLGTDTQYF. In nucleotides, the CDR3 is TGTGCCAGCAGTTCCCATACGCTAGGTACAGATACGCAGTATTTT.